The source of this T cell receptor (beta chain) is a study of identifying expanded T cells in peripheral blood. General study results and limits: Over two and four weeks, about 15 and 19 clones changed, versus approximately 1.1 between replicates. Variance in clone template counts between two-week samples significantly increased with total template count across all healthy donors.

During the collection period, no donor immune events like infections were recorded. Germline CDR1 is KGHSH and CDR2 is LQKENI. The CDR3 covers 13 residues. V shed 3 bases and J shed 8 bases, with 10 bases lying between them. Repertoires were generated with immunoSEQ multiplex PCR, while TCRdb's copy carries only in-frame clones and drops some. The repertoire has 80,000 to 90,000 clones, around 88% of them found once; the top ten carry 5.6%. With regard to this clone: The antigen is undetermined.

This TCR was recovered from a person aged 18 to 75 in good health. The rearrangement links TRBV18 to TRBJ1-4; D is uncertain. Sequenced material: blood. CDR3 sequence: CASSPPSGEKLFF. CDR3 bases: TGTGCCAGCTCACCCCCCAGCGGGGAAAAACTGTTTTTT.